This T cell receptor beta chain was recorded in a study of PD-1 blockade in classical Hodgkin lymphoma (dated by TCRdb to 2018 to 2021). Study-level background: Nivolumab dosing was 3 mg/kg intravenously every 2 weeks, continuing until either disease progression or unacceptable toxicity. The study used TCR beta sequencing and CyTOF to define a peripheral blood immune signature of response to PD-1 blockade in classical Hodgkin lymphoma.

Concerning this clone: Its antigen is currently not known. No much larger clonotype is one base removed from it; base qualities were not supplied.

The sample's time point, from its label and the paper: cycle 2 day 1 (C2D1) of nivolumab. Relapse after autologous stem cell transplantation had occurred in all trial patients, and cohorts A, B and C were distinguished by prior brentuximab vedotin exposure. The trial cohort included fewer than 65 patients with relapsed/refractory classical Hodgkin lymphoma, and each patient had a best overall response of complete response, partial response or progressive disease. Single-agent nivolumab was administered to trial patients in the multi-cohort phase II CheckMate 205 trial. An independent review committee assessed best overall response using the 2007 International Working Group response criteria. Trial PBMCs were collected immediately before nivolumab initiation (C1D1) and during therapy at cycle 2 day 1 and cycle 4 day 1. Peripheral blood was collected in 8 mL Vacutainer Cell Preparation Tubes, from which PBMCs were isolated by centrifugation and then cryopreserved.

Genomic DNA was isolated using the Qiagen DNeasy kit from unsorted PBMCs as well as from negatively selected CD4+ and CD8+ fractions. TCR beta CDR3 regions were amplified by immunoSEQ multiplex PCR using primers annealing to V and J segments. Amplification bias was minimized using a synthetic immune receptor repertoire, and residual bias was removed computationally after sequencing. The authors' pipeline ran thus. Custom Python scripts were used to quantify repertoire diversity as the Shannon entropy index. The unsorted, CD4+ and CD8+ repertoires were each analyzed separately, with the exception of combined analyses, where CD4+ and CD8+ sequences were merged in silico. A clone was considered expanded if an increase in frequency of at least 2-fold after treatment relative to C1D1 was found, and a pseudocount of 0.5 was applied to clones undetected at baseline. Clones with 0 or 1 copy at C1D1 were defined as singleton clones, while clones with 2 or more copies were defined as non-singleton clones. By matching protein sequences in sorted samples from the same patient, clones expanded in unsorted samples were annotated as CD4+, CD8+ or unknown. Wilcoxon tests on paired samples were used to test changes in diversity from C1D1 to C4D1. Drawn from immuneACCESS, this table holds only the in-frame rearrangements with V and J called that TCRdb kept. Clones are partly lost; checked studies trace under half to an unresolved V gene and leave the rest unexplained. D and trimming come from the DNA, and the V and J calls and clone size come from that table. A total of over 90,000 clones appear in this sample, about 88% of them only once. Approximately 11% of the sample is taken by the ten largest.

What the research found in general, with its limitations: Diversity was lower in patients who began nivolumab less than 1 year after ASCT, so these patients were left out of later analyses to avoid confounding by immune reconstitution. Baseline diversity similar to that of newly diagnosed patients was observed in trial patients achieving complete response, whereas significantly lower diversity was observed in partial responders and progressors. Only a single clinical trial cohort was studied, and what caused the repertoire differences, possibly disease activity or prior therapy, remained undefined. CD4+ but not CD8+ TCR diversity rose significantly by C4D1 (p=0.0027 vs p=0.16), most apparent in complete responders (p=0.02). Newly diagnosed patients were reported to have lower baseline TCR diversity than healthy donors, and relapsed/refractory patients were reported to have lower baseline TCR diversity still.

The material sequenced was peripheral blood mononuclear cells (PBMCs), taken before the second cycle of nivolumab. This sequence was found in a human donor with classical Hodgkin lymphoma.

The DNA is as follows: TGTGCCAGCAGCGGGAGGGGGGCTAGCGAAGAGACCCAGTACTTC. Translated, it reads CASSGRGASEETQYF. The sequence links TRBV9 to TRBJ2-5; the D element might be TRBD1 or TRBD2, as each aligns at 6 bases. V was cut back by 3 bases and J by 3 bases, leaving a gap of 15 bases between them. The CDR3 contains 15 residues, cysteine and phenylalanine counted. Solely the CDR3 DNA is kept, with 45 bases framed from the first base. Based on the germline V gene, the CDR1 and CDR2 sequences are SGDLS and YYNGEE.